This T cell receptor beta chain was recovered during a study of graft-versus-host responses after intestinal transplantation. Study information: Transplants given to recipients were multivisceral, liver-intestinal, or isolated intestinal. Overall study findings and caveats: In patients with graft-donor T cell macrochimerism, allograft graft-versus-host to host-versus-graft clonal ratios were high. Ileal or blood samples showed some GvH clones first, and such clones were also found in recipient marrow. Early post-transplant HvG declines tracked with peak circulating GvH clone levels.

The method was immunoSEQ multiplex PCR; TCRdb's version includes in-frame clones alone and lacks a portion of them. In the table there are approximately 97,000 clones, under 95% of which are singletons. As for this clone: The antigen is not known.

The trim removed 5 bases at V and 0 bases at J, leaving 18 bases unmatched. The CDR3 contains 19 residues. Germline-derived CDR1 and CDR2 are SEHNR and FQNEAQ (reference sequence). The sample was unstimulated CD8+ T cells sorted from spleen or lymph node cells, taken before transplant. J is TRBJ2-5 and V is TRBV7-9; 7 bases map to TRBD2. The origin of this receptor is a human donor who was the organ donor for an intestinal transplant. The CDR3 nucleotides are TGTGCCAGCAGCCCAAGAAGCGGGGCCGAACACCTGTACCAAGAGACCCAGTACTTC. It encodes CASSPRSGAEHLYQETQYF.